The rows below give T cell receptor beta chains drawn from one sample of a study of T cells in Graves' hyperthyroidism and ophthalmopathy. TCRdb re-called the multiplex PCR reads through MiXCR, storing one row per CDR3 protein. The table has over 250,000 distinct CDR3 sequences, roughly an eighth seen once. The sequencing input was blood. The origin of the receptors is a woman aged 40 to 50 with Graves' ophthalmopathy. Each CDR3 is given with its conserved first and last residue. The D gene is left open where the match is weak. Some rows mark clone size as missing; the rest say once, few, many or name a class of expanded clone.

j_call	clone_size	d_call	v_call	cdr3_aa	cdr3_nt
TRBJ2-5	few	TRBD2	TRBV2	CASKRSGTPQETQYF	TGTGCCAGCAAGCGAAGCGGGACGCCCCAAGAGACCCAGTACTTC
TRBJ1-2	-	TRBD1	TRBV5-1	CASSPRQGRDGYTF	TGCGCCAGCAGCCCACGACAGGGGCGGGATGGCTACACCTTC
TRBJ2-5	-	TRBD2	TRBV10-3	CASGGSGPTGAQETQYF	TGTGCCTCGGGGGGTAGCGGGCCCACGGGAGCCCAAGAGACCCAGTACTTC
TRBJ2-1	-	-	TRBV5-4	CASSFIGEQFF	TGTGCCAGCAGCTTCATTGGTGAGCAGTTCTTC
TRBJ1-2	-	TRBD1	TRBV29-1	CSVATGWGVLYGYTF	TGCAGCGTCGCGACAGGGTGGGGGGTCCTCTATGGCTACACCTTC
TRBJ1-1	many	-	TRBV20-1	CSARIHKNTEAFF	TGCAGTGCTAGAATACATAAGAACACTGAAGCTTTCTTT
TRBJ1-1	few	-	TRBV9	CASSESLTEAFF	TGTGCCAGCAGCGAGTCTCTCACTGAAGCTTTCTTT
TRBJ1-1	many	-	TRBV7-8	CASSLRGSGTEAFF	TGTGCCAGCAGCTTACGGGGTTCGGGCACTGAAGCTTTCTTT
TRBJ2-1	many	-	TRBV28	CASSLRGTVSYNEQFF	TGTGCCAGCAGTTTACGCGGGACCGTCTCCTACAATGAGCAGTTCTTC
TRBJ2-5	-	-	TRBV19	CASSSQTAQETQYF	TGTGCCAGTAGTTCCCAGACAGCCCAAGAGACCCAGTACTTC
TRBJ2-3	many	-	TRBV24-1	CATSDSPPAISSQYF	TGTGCCACCAGTGATTCGCCTCCCGCTATCAGTTCGCAGTATTTT
TRBJ1-2	many	-	TRBV2	CASSEGTGSVSGYTF	TGTGCCAGCAGTGAAGGCACAGGGAGTGTTTCGGGCTACACCTTC
TRBJ1-1	many	-	TRBV6-1	CASSEVRDTEAFF	TGTGCCAGCAGTGAAGTTCGGGACACTGAAGCTTTCTTT
TRBJ2-7	many	TRBD1	TRBV6-1	CASSPGGPTGVPWQYF	TGTGCCAGCAGCCCAGGGGGACCGACAGGGGTCCCTTGGCAGTACTTC
TRBJ1-1	many	-	TRBV6-1	CAKVQGRMNTEAFF	TGTGCCAAAGTGCAGGGGAGGATGAACACTGAAGCTTTCTTT
TRBJ2-4	many	-	TRBV28	CASSLISGSKNIQYF	TGTGCCAGCAGTTTAATTTCAGGTTCCAAAAACATTCAGTACTTC
TRBJ2-2	many	-	TRBV11-2	CASSRMDTGELFF	TGTGCCAGCAGTCGGATGGACACCGGGGAGCTGTTTTTT
TRBJ1-1	few	-	TRBV5-4	CASSTRFDTEAFF	TGTGCCAGCAGCACCCGTTTCGACACTGAAGCTTTCTTT
TRBJ2-7	-	-	TRBV30	CAWSGWTGPRAGEQYF	TGTGCCTGGAGTGGCTGGACGGGGCCCCGAGCGGGCGAGCAGTACTTC
TRBJ1-5	many	TRBD1	TRBV7-9	CASSGPGQGRQPQHF	TGTGCCAGCAGCGGGCCGGGACAGGGACGACAGCCCCAGCATTTT
TRBJ2-3	few	-	TRBV27	CASSAYPSRTSTDTQYF	TGTGCCAGCAGTGCCTATCCTTCGAGGACTAGCACAGATACGCAGTATTTT
TRBJ1-3	-	TRBD1	TRBV5-1	CASSLGQGAPSSGNTIYF	TGCGCCAGCAGCTTGGGACAGGGGGCTCCGTCCTCTGGAAACACCATATATTTT
TRBJ2-5	many	TRBD2	TRBV2	CASSEPLAGGETQYF	TGTGCCAGCAGTGAACCACTAGCGGGAGGAGAGACCCAGTACTTC
TRBJ2-6	-	-	TRBV3-1	CASSQDRSVLPSTGANVLTF	TGTGCCAGCAGCCAAGATAGGTCAGTTCTCCCTTCCACTGGGGCCAACGTCCTGACTTTC
TRBJ1-4	many	-	TRBV11-2	CASSLERKGEKLFF	TGTGCCAGCAGCTTAGAGAGGAAAGGTGAAAAACTGTTTTTT
TRBJ1-2	-	TRBD1	TRBV29-1	CSADPTGGYGYTF	TGCAGCGCCGACCCGACAGGGGGCTATGGCTACACCTTC
TRBJ1-3	-	-	TRBV6-1	CASMGLGVGSGNTIYF	TGTGCCAGCATGGGACTCGGGGTTGGCTCTGGAAACACCATATATTTT
TRBJ2-5	-	-	TRBV4-1	CASSQEVRGIQETQYF	TGCGCCAGCAGCCAAGAGGTGAGGGGGATCCAAGAGACCCAGTACTTC
TRBJ1-1	many	-	TRBV6-1	CASSEVGGNTEAFF	TGTGCCAGCAGTGAAGTAGGGGGGAACACTGAAGCTTTCTTT
TRBJ2-2	many	-	TRBV24-1	CATSDSGRVNTGELFF	TGTGCCACCAGTGATTCGGGCAGGGTGAACACCGGGGAGCTGTTTTTT
TRBJ1-2	many	-	TRBV9	CASSGIEVGYTF	TGTGCCAGCAGCGGGATAGAGGTGGGCTACACCTTC
TRBJ2-7	many	-	TRBV20-1	CSALRASDEQYF	TGCAGTGCATTACGGGCCTCGGACGAGCAGTACTTC
TRBJ2-2	-	-	TRBV28	CATGGQASITGELFF	TGTGCCACCGGGGGCCAAGCCTCGATCACCGGGGAGCTGTTTTTT
TRBJ1-1	few	-	TRBV9	CASSPMQGGGAFF	TGTGCCAGCAGCCCGATGCAGGGTGGGGGAGCTTTCTTT
TRBJ2-1	-	-	TRBV7-9	CASSLRSNWGDEQFF	TGTGCCAGCAGCTTACGATCAAATTGGGGGGATGAGCAGTTCTTC
TRBJ1-1	many	TRBD1	TRBV6-1	CASSHRGGDTEAFF	TGTGCCAGCAGCCACAGGGGAGGGGATACTGAAGCTTTCTTT
TRBJ1-1	few	-	TRBV5-1	CASASTLRENTEAFF	TGCGCCAGCGCATCTACGCTAAGGGAGAACACTGAAGCTTTCTTT
TRBJ1-2	many	-	TRBV3-1	CASSRHINYGYTF	TGTGCCAGCTCTAGACACATTAACTATGGCTACACCTTC
TRBJ1-1	once	-	TRBV12-3/TRBV12-4	CASSHQMGGRNTEAFF	TGTGCCAGCAGTCACCAGATGGGGGGGCGGAACACTGAAGCTTTCTTT
TRBJ1-2	-	-	TRBV3-1	CASSQPHNRARDGYTF	TGTGCCAGCAGCCAACCCCATAACAGGGCTCGGGATGGCTACACCTTC
TRBJ2-7	few	TRBD1	TRBV27	CASRKDRSNSYEQYF	TGTGCCAGCAGAAAGGACAGGTCTAACTCCTACGAGCAGTACTTC
TRBJ2-7	many	-	TRBV28	CATRARGTYEQYF	TGTGCCACCCGTGCCAGGGGCACCTACGAGCAGTACTTC
TRBJ2-7	once	TRBD1	TRBV5-6	CASSGTGVPYEQYF	TGTGCCAGCAGTGGGACAGGGGTTCCCTACGAGCAGTACTTC
TRBJ2-3	many	-	TRBV7-9	CASSSEDEDTQYF	TGTGCCAGCAGCTCCGAGGACGAGGATACGCAGTATTTT
TRBJ2-5	-	TRBD2	TRBV5-1	CASRLGTSGGAGAETQYF	TGCGCCAGCAGACTTGGGACTAGCGGGGGGGCCGGCGCAGAGACCCAGTACTTC
TRBJ2-3	few	-	TRBV5-4	CASSSWARDSTDTQYF	TGTGCCAGCAGCTCTTGGGCCCGGGACTCTACAGATACGCAGTATTTT
TRBJ2-3	many	TRBD2	TRBV20-1	CSASGTSGVTDTQYF	TGCAGTGCTTCCGGGACTAGCGGGGTCACAGATACGCAGTATTTT
TRBJ1-6	-	-	TRBV6-5	CASSYEEGVSPLHF	TGTGCCAGCAGTTACGAGGAGGGGGTTTCACCCCTCCACTTT
TRBJ2-5	few	-	TRBV18	CASSPNGGEETQYF	TGTGCCAGCTCACCTAACGGAGGAGAGGAGACCCAGTACTTC
TRBJ2-1	many	-	TRBV6-6	CASSYSPSLDSLTYNEQFF	TGTGCCAGCAGTTACTCTCCTTCTTTGGACAGCCTCACCTACAATGAGCAGTTCTTC
TRBJ2-1	few	TRBD2	TRBV7-2	CASRGGSSNEQFF	TGTGCCAGCCGCGGGGGGAGTTCCAATGAGCAGTTCTTC
TRBJ2-3	many	TRBD2	TRBV6-2/TRBV6-3	CASTVAGGSSTDTQYF	TGTGCCAGCACAGTAGCGGGGGGGTCTAGCACAGATACGCAGTATTTT
TRBJ1-5	many	-	TRBV2	CASREGWTANQPQHF	TGTGCCAGCAGAGAGGGTTGGACGGCCAATCAGCCCCAGCATTTT
TRBJ1-1	many	-	TRBV6-6	CASSYQGTGLMNTEAFF	TGTGCCAGCAGTTACCAAGGAACAGGGCTAATGAACACTGAAGCTTTCTTT
TRBJ2-5	many	-	TRBV7-2	CASSFAVASEETQYF	TGTGCCAGCAGCTTTGCCGTGGCGTCAGAAGAGACCCAGTACTTC